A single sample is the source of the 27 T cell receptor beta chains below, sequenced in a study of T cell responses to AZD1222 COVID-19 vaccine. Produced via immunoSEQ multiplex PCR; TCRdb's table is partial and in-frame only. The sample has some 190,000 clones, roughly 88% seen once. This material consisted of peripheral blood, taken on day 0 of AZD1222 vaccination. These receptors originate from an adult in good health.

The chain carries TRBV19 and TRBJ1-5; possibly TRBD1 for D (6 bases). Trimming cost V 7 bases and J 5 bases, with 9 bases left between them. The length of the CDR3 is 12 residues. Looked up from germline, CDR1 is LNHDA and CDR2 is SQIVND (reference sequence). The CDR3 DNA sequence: TGTGCCAGTACTACAGGGTATCAGCCCCAGCATTTT. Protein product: CASTTGYQPQHF.

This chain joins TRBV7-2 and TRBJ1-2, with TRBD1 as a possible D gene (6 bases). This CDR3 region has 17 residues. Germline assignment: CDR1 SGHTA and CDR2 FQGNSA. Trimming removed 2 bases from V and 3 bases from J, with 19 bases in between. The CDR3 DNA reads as TGTGCCAGCAGCTTAATGGCATCAGGGGAGGGTTACTATGGCTACACCTTC. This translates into CASSLMASGEGYYGYTF.

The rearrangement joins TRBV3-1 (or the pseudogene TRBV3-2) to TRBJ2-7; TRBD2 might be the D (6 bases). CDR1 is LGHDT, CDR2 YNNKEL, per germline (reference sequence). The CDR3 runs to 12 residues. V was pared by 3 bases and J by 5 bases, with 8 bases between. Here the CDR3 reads CASSHAGNEQYF. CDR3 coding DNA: TGTGCCAGCAGCCATGCGGGGAACGAGCAGTACTTC.

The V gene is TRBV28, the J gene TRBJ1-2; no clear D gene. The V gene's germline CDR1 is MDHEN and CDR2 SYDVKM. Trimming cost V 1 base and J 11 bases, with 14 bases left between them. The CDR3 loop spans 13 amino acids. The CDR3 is CASSLSGSSSYTF. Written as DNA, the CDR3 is TGTGCCAGCAGTTTATCCGGCTCAAGCTCATACACCTTC.

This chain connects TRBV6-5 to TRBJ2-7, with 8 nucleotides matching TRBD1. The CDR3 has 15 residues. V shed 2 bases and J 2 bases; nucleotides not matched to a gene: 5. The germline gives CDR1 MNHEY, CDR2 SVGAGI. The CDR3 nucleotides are TGTGCCAGCAGTTACGTAACAGGGGGAGCCTACGAGCAGTACTTC. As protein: CASSYVTGGAYEQYF.

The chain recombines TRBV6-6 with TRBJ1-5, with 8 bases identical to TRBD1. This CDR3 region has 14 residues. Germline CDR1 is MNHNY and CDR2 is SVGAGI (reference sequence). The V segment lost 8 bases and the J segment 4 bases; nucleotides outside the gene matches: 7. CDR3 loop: CASDRGTGNQPQHF. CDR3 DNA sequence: TGTGCCAGCGATCGCGGGACAGGTAATCAGCCCCAGCATTTT.

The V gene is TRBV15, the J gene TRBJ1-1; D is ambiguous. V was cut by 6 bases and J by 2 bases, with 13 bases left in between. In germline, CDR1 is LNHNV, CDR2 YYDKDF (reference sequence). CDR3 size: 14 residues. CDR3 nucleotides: TGTGCCACCAGGCGTACAAAGGGTAACACTGAAGCTTTCTTT. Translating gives CATRRTKGNTEAFF.

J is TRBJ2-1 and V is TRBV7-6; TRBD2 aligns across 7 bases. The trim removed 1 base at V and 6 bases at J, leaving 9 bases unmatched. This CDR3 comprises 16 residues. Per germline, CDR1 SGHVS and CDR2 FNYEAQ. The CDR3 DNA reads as TGTGCCAGCAGCTTAGACCCGGGGGTAGCGGGCAATGAGCAGTTCTTC. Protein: CASSLDPGVAGNEQFF. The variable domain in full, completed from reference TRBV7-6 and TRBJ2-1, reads GAGVSQSPRYKVTKRGQDVALRCDPISGHVSLYWYRQALGQGPEFLTYFNYEAQQDKSGLPNDRFSAERPEGSISTLTIQRTEQRDSAMYRCASSLDPGVAGNEQFFGPGTRLTVL.

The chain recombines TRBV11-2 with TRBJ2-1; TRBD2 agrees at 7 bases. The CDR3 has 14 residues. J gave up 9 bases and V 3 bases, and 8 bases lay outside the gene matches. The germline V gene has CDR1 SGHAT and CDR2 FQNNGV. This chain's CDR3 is CASSFREGRGEQFF. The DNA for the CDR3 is TGTGCCAGCAGCTTTCGAGAGGGGAGGGGTGAGCAGTTCTTC. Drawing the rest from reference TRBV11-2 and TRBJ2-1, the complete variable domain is EAGVAQSPRYKIIEKRQSVAFWCNPISGHATLYWYQQILGQGPKLLIQFQNNGVVDDSQLPKDRFSAERLKGVDSTLKIQPAKLEDSAVYLCASSFREGRGEQFFGPGTRLTVL.

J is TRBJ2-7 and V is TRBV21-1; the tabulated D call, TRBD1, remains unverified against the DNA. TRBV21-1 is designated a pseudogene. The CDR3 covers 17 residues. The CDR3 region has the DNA TGTGCCAGCAGCAAAGAAGCGGGACAGGGGACCGCCTACGAGCAGTACTTC. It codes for CASSKEAGQGTAYEQYF.

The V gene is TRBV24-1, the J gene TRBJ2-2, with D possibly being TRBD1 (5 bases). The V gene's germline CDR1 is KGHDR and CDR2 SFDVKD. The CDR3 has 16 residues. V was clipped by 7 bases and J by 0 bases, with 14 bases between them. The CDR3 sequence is CATSPRQITNTGELFF. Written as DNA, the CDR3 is TGTGCCACCAGCCCCCGACAGATTACGAACACCGGGGAGCTGTTTTTT.

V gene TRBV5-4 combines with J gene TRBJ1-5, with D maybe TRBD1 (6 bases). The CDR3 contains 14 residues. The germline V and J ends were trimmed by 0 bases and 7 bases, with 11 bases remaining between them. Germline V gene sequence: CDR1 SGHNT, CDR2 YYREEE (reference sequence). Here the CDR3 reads CASSLAGAGQPQHF. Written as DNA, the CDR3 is TGTGCCAGCAGCTTGGCAGGGGCTGGCCAGCCCCAGCATTTT.

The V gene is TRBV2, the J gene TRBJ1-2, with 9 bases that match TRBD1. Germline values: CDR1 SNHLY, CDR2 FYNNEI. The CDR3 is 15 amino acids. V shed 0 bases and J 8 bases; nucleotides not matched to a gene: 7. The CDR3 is CASSEAGTGIGGYTF. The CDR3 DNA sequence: TGTGCCAGCAGTGAAGCGGGGACAGGGATAGGGGGCTACACCTTC.

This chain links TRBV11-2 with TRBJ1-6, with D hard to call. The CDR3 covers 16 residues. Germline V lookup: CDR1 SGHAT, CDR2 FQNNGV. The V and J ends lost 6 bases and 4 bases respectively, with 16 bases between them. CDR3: CASSFMDGGYNSPLHF. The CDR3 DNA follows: TGTGCCAGCAGTTTTATGGACGGAGGATATAATTCACCCCTCCACTTT.

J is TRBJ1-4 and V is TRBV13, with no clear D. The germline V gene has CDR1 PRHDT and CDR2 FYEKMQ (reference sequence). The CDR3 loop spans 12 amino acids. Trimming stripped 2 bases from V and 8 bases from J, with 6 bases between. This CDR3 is CASSLIGEKLFF. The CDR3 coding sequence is TGTGCCAGCAGCTTAATCGGGGAAAAACTGTTTTTT.

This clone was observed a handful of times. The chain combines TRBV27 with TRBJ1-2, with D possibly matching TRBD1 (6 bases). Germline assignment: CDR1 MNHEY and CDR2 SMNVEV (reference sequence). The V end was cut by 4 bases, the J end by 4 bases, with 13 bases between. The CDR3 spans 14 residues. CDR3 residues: CASSSTGHIYGYTF. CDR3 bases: TGTGCCAGCAGTTCGACGGGACATATCTATGGCTACACCTTC.

The CDR3 sequence is CAWSDRGAYSPLHF. CDR3 DNA sequence: TGTGCCTGGAGTGACCGAGGGGCGTATTCACCCCTCCACTTT. This chain links TRBV30 with TRBJ1-6; possibly TRBD1 for D (5 bases). CDR1 and CDR2 from the germline V gene are GTSNPN and SVGIG (reference sequence). The length of the CDR3 is 14 residues. Trimming stripped 1 base from V and 8 bases from J, with 12 bases between.

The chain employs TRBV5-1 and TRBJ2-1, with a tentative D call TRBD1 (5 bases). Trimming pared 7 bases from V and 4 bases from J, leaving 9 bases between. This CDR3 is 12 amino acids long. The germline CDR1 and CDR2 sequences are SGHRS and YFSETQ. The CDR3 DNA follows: TGCGCCAGCTGCAGGGAATACAATGAGCAGTTCTTC. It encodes CASCREYNEQFF.

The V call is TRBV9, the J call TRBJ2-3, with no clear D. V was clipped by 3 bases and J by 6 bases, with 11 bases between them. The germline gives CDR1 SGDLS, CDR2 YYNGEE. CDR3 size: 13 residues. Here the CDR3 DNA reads TGTGCCAGCAGCGCGGGTACCCTGGATACGCAGTATTTT. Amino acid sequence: CASSAGTLDTQYF.

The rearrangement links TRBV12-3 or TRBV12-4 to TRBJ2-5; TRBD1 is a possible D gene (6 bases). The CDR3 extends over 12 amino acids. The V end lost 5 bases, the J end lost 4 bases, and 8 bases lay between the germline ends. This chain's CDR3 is CASSQGGETQYF. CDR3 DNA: TGTGCCAGCAGTCAAGGGGGAGAGACCCAGTACTTC.

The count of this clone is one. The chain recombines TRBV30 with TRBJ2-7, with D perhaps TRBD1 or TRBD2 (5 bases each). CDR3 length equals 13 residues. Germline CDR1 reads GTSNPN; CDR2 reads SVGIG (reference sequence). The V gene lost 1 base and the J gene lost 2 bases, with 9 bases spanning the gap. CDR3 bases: TGTGCCTGGAGTGCGGGGCTTCCCTACGAGCAGTACTTC. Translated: CAWSAGLPYEQYF. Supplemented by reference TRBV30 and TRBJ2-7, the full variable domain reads SQTIHQWPATLVQPVGSPLSLECTVEGTSNPNLYWYRQAAGRGLQLLFYSVGIGQISSEVPQNLSASRPQDRQFILSSKKLLLSDSGFYLCAWSAGLPYEQYFGPGTRLTVT.

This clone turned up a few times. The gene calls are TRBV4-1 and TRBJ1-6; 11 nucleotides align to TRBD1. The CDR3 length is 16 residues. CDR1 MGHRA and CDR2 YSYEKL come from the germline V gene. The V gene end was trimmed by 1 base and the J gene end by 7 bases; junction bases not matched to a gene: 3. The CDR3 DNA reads TGCGCCAGCAGCCAAGGGACAGGGGGCAGGAATTCACCCCTCCACTTT. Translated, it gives CASSQGTGGRNSPLHF.

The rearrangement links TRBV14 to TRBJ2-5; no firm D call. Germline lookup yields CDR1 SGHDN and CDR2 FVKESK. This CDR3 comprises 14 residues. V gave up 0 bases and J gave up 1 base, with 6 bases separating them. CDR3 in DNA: TGTGCCAGCAGCCAAGATTTGGGCCAAGAGACCCAGTACTTC. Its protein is CASSQDLGQETQYF.

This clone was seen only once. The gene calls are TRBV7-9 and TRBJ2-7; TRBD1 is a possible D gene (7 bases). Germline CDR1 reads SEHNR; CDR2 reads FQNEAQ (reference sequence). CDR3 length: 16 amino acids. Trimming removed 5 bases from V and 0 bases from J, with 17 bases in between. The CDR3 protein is CASSPEGAGSSYEQYF. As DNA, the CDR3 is TGTGCCAGCAGCCCCGAGGGGGCGGGGAGCTCCTACGAGCAGTACTTC.

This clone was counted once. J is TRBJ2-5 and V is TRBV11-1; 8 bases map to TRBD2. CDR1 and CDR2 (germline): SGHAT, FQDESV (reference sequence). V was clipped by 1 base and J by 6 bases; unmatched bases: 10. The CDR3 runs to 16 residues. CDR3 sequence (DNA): TGTGCCAGCAGCTTAGTCGCCGGGGGGGCCTATAAGACCCAGTACTTC. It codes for CASSLVAGGAYKTQYF.

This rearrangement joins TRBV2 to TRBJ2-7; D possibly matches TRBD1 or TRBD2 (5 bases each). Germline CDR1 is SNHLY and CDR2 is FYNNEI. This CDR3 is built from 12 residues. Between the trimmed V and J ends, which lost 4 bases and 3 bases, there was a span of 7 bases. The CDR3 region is CASSGDGYEQYF. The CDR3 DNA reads TGTGCCAGCAGTGGGGACGGCTACGAGCAGTACTTC.

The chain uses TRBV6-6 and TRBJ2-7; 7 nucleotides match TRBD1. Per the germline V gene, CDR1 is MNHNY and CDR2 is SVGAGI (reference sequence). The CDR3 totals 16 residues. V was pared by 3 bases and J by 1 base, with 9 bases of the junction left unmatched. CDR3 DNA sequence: TGTGCCAGCAGTTATCCTTTGACAGGGCAGTCCTACGAGCAGTACTTC. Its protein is CASSYPLTGQSYEQYF.